The 22 T cell receptor beta chains presented below share a single source sample, sequenced in a study of T cell repertoires in aging, cancer and after chemotherapy. A mixed TRB-A/B primer pool amplified rearranged TRB by multiplex touch-down PCR. TCRdb re-called the multiplex PCR reads through MiXCR, storing one row per CDR3 protein. The sample records approximately 9,700 distinct CDR3 sequences, around 40% being singletons. TCR beta rearrangements were amplified from peripheral blood genomic DNA. Input material: blood. These receptors came from a human donor in good health.

Regarding this clonotype: Its ends do not fully match the called genes, so a read error is possible. This chain uses TRBV6-5 with TRBJ2-1, with 14 bases aligning to TRBD2. The germline gives CDR1 MNHEY, CDR2 SVGAGI. This CDR3 comprises 14 residues. CDR3 region: CVSRGLAGVYEQFF. CDR3 DNA: TGTGTCAGCAGGGGACTAGCGGGGGTCTATGAGCAGTTCTTC.

The chain has TRBV6-1 and TRBJ2-1; D is perhaps TRBD2 (5 bases). The CDR3 loop spans 19 amino acids. V was pared by 4 bases and J by 0 bases, with 22 bases between. Germline CDR1 is MNHNS and CDR2 is SASEGT. Here the CDR3 DNA reads TGTGCCAGCAGTGGATTCCCTCATTCCGGGGTTAGCTCCTACAATGAGCAGTTCTTC. Translation gives CASSGFPHSGVSSYNEQFF.

The gene calls are TRBV12-3 or TRBV12-4 and TRBJ1-2, with D hard to call. The CDR3 loop spans 13 amino acids. The V end was cut by 0 bases, the J end by 3 bases, with 5 bases between. In DNA form, the CDR3 reads TGTGCCAGCAGTTTAGCGGACCACTATGGCTACACCTTC. Protein: CASSLADHYGYTF.

This clonotype was detected only a few times. CDR3 residues: CASSPETGDIYEQYF. CDR3 sequence (DNA): TGTGCCAGCAGTCCAGAGACAGGAGATATATACGAGCAGTACTTC. V is TRBV27 and J is TRBJ2-7, with D possibly TRBD1 on 6 matching bases. V was clipped by 5 bases and J by 4 bases, with 18 bases between them. Germline V gene data show CDR1 as MNHEY and CDR2 as SMNVEV (reference sequence). The CDR3 is made up of 15 amino acids.

The table lists this clonotype with a few counts. This chain links TRBV29-1 with TRBJ1-2, with D uncertain. Trimming removed 7 bases at V and 4 bases at J, with 13 bases between. There are 12 residues in the CDR3. Germline V CDR1 and CDR2: SQVTM, ANQGSEA. The CDR3: CSAEGLVYGYTF. CDR3 coding DNA: TGCAGCGCCGAAGGGTTGGTCTATGGCTACACCTTC.

This rearrangement joins TRBV6-2 or TRBV6-3 to TRBJ2-1; D gene uncertain. The CDR3 runs 14 residues. V was clipped by 3 bases and J by 0 bases, with 6 bases between them. The V gene's germline CDR1 is MNHEY and CDR2 SVGEGT. CDR3 coding DNA: TGTGCCAGCAGTTATGGATCCTCCTACAATGAGCAGTTCTTC. Its protein product is CASSYGSSYNEQFF.

The chain employs TRBV27 and TRBJ2-7; TRBD1 matches at 11 bases. The CDR3 has 15 residues. V shed 5 bases and J 4 bases; nucleotides not matched to a gene: 7. Germline CDR1 and CDR2: MNHEY and SMNVEV (reference sequence). The chain's CDR3 is CASSTWTGGEYEQYF. The DNA of the CDR3 is TGTGCCAGCAGTACCTGGACAGGGGGCGAGTACGAGCAGTACTTC.

This clonotype is deemed medium-sized. This chain links TRBV11-1 with TRBJ2-4; D is unresolved. The CDR3 spans 17 residues. With 2 bases removed from V and 0 bases from J, the gap between germline ends came to 14 bases. Per the germline V gene, CDR1 is SGHAT and CDR2 is FQDESV (reference sequence). DNA for the CDR3: TGTGCCAGCAGCTTACGTCCGATTGGCCTAGCCAAAAACATTCAGTACTTC. As protein: CASSLRPIGLAKNIQYF. Combining the CDR3 with reference TRBV11-1 and TRBJ2-4 gives the whole variable domain EAEVAQSPRYKITEKSQAVAFWCDPISGHATLYWYRQILGQGPELLVQFQDESVVDDSQLPKDRFSAERLKGVDSTLKIQPAELGDSAMYLCASSLRPIGLAKNIQYFGAGTRLSVL.

This clonotype has a handful of counts. The chain carries TRBV6-1 and TRBJ2-2; D call uncertain. Germline V gives CDR1 MNHNS, CDR2 SASEGT. V lost 2 bases, J lost 6 bases, and 7 bases lay in between. The CDR3 spans 13 residues. For the CDR3, the DNA is TGTGCCAGCAGTGAATTAAGATCCGGGGAGCTGTTTTTT. It is translated as CASSELRSGELFF.

The gene calls are TRBV5-4 and TRBJ1-1; D is possibly TRBD1 (5 bases). The CDR3 runs 15 residues. The V end was cut by 3 bases, the J end by 1 base, with 13 bases between. Germline values: CDR1 SGHNT, CDR2 YYREEE (reference sequence). The CDR3 DNA is TGTGCCAGCAGCTGGATGGGGGGACGGAACACTGAAGCTTTCTTT. Protein product: CASSWMGGRNTEAFF.

The rearrangement joins TRBV18 to TRBJ2-2; D remains ambiguous. V lost 3 bases to trimming and J lost 5 bases, with 4 bases between them. The CDR3 totals 12 residues. Germline V CDR1 and CDR2: KGHSH, LQKENI. DNA for the CDR3: TGTGCCAGCTCACCGAGAACCGGGGAGCTGTTTTTT. Translation: CASSPRTGELFF.

The chain combines TRBV12-3 or TRBV12-4 with TRBJ2-3; 11 nucleotides line up with TRBD2. CDR3 length: 16 residues. V shed 6 bases, J shed 4 bases, and the junction held 9 bases outside the gene matches. The CDR3 loop reads CASSSGRLAGPDTQYF. CDR3 sequence (DNA): TGTGCCAGCAGCTCGGGTCGACTAGCGGGGCCAGATACGCAGTATTTT.

By share, this clonotype counts as medium-sized. CDR3 region: CASSPGANVLTF. In DNA form, the CDR3 reads TGTGCCAGCAGCCCGGGGGCCAACGTCCTGACTTTC. The chain is built from TRBV6-5 and TRBJ2-6; no reliable D call. Germline assignment: CDR1 MNHEY and CDR2 SVGAGI. The CDR3 runs 12 residues. The V and J ends lost 6 bases and 4 bases respectively, with 4 bases between them.

Note on this clonotype: Being one base from a much bigger clone, this may be a read error. V and J are TRBV6-5 and TRBJ2-5; TRBD1 or TRBD2 may be the D gene (5 bases each). This CDR3 is 13 amino acids long. V dropped 7 bases and J dropped 5 bases, with 14 bases sitting between them. Germline V gene lookup returns CDR1 MNHEY and CDR2 SVGAGI. The CDR3 DNA sequence: TGTGCCAGCAACCGGTGGGGACGGGAGACCCAGTACTTC. This codes for CASNRWGRETQYF.

This clonotype was counted only a few times. In DNA, the CDR3 is TGTGCCAGCAGCCGGCGGGGGCAGGGACTAGTAATAAGGGGGCAGTTCTTC. It yields the protein CASSRRGQGLVIRGQFF. The chain recombines TRBV5-6 with TRBJ2-1, with TRBD2 matching over 8 bases. Per the germline V gene, CDR1 is SGHDT and CDR2 is YYEEEE. The CDR3 is 17 amino acids. With 4 bases clipped from V and 12 bases from J, the junction kept 21 bases outside the gene matches.

This clonotype is judged medium-sized. The DNA for the CDR3 is TGTGCCAGCAGTAGGGAGGGCGGGGAGCTGTTTTTT. This gives the protein CASSREGGELFF. The chain is built from TRBV6-5 and TRBJ2-2; 7 nucleotides agree with TRBD2. The CDR3 totals 12 residues. V was pared by 5 bases and J by 7 bases, with 1 base of the junction left unmatched. Per the germline V gene, CDR1 is MNHEY and CDR2 is SVGAGI.

Sample share makes this clonotype medium-sized. The CDR3 loop reads CSALSGSRETGELFF. The CDR3 coding sequence is TGCAGCGCCCTTAGCGGGAGCCGTGAAACCGGGGAGCTGTTTTTT. V gene TRBV29-1 combines with J gene TRBJ2-2; 9 nucleotides agree with TRBD2. Trimming cost V 7 bases and J 5 bases; bases outside gene matches: 11. The CDR3 loop spans 15 amino acids. From germline, CDR1 is SQVTM and CDR2 ANQGSEA.

The chain carries TRBV19 and TRBJ2-5; D tentatively reads TRBD1 or TRBD2 (5 bases each). This CDR3 spans 13 amino acids. Germline loops: CDR1 LNHDA, CDR2 SQIVND (reference sequence). With 5 bases removed from V and 3 bases from J, the gap between germline ends came to 10 bases. CDR3 sequence: CASSGDLKETQYF. The CDR3 nucleotides are TGTGCCAGTAGTGGGGACCTTAAAGAGACCCAGTACTTC.

This sequence joins TRBV19 and TRBJ2-7; a weak D match, TRBD1 (6 bases). CDR3 length equals 14 residues. V was cut by 4 bases and J by 3 bases, with 13 bases left in between. The V gene's germline CDR1 is LNHDA and CDR2 SQIVND (reference sequence). The CDR3: CASSRPSRGYEQYF. The CDR3 DNA reads TGTGCCAGTAGTAGGCCAAGCAGGGGCTACGAGCAGTACTTC. The complete variable domain, with remaining parts taken from reference TRBV19 and TRBJ2-7, reads DGGITQSPKYLFRKEGQNVTLSCEQNLNHDAMYWYRQDPGQGLRLIYYSQIVNDFQKGDIAEGYSVSREKKESFPLTVTSAQKNPTAFYLCASSRPSRGYEQYFGPGTRLTVT.

CDR3 coding DNA: TGCAGCGGGGGACAGACCTATGGCTACACCTTC. Protein product: CSGGQTYGYTF. This chain joins TRBV29-1 and TRBJ1-2, with TRBD1 identical over 7 bases. Germline CDR1 and CDR2: SQVTM and ANQGSEA. The CDR3 length is 11 residues. V lost 7 bases and J lost 4; bases outside the gene matches: 3.

This clonotype is judged medium-sized. Germline is not matched at one junction end, which may reflect a read error. This chain joins TRBV29-1 and TRBJ2-1, with D unresolved. This CDR3 region has 10 residues. Germline V CDR1 and CDR2: SQVTM, ANQGSEA. Here the CDR3 DNA reads TGCAGCGCCTGGGCCGGGTGGCTTCTCTTC. Its protein is CSAWAGWLLF.

This chain links TRBV13 with TRBJ1-5; the match to TRBD1 covers 7 bases. V lost 2 bases to trimming and J lost 3 bases; unmatched junction nucleotides: 4. CDR1 PRHDT and CDR2 FYEKMQ come from the germline V gene (reference sequence). The CDR3 is 15 residues long. The CDR3 DNA follows: TGTGCCAGCAGCTTATCAGGGACAGTCAATCAGCCCCAGCATTTT. It codes for CASSLSGTVNQPQHF.